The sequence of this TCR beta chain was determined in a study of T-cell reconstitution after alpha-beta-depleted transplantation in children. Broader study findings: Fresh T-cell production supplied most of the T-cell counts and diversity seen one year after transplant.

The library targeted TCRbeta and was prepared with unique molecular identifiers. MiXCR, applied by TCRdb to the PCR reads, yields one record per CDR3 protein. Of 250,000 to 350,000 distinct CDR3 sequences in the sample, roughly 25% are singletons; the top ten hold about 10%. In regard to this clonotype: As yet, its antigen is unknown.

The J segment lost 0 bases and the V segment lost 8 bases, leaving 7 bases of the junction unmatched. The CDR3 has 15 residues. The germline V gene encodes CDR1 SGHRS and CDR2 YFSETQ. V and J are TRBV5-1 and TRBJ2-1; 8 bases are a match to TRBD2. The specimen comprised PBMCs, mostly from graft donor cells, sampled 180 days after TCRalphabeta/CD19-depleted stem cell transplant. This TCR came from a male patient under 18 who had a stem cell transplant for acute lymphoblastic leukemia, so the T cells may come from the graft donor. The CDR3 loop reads CASQAGALSYNEQFF. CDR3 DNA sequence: TGCGCCAGTCAAGCGGGAGCTCTCTCCTACAATGAGCAGTTCTTC.